The TCR beta chain described here comes from a study of cytomegalovirus exposure and HLA in healthy donors. The CDR3 consists of 17 residues. Germline lookup yields CDR1 SEHNR and CDR2 FQNEAQ (reference sequence). Trimming took 8 bases from V and 5 from J; bases not matched to a gene: 17. PCR employed 60 Vbeta and 13 Jbeta primers. Clones were sequenced by immunoSEQ multiplex PCR, and TCRdb holds only the in-frame ones, with some missing. The repertoire holds some 170,000 clones, with roughly 85% as singletons. Overall study findings and caveats: Overall, approximately 150 TCR beta chains were annotated as cytomegalovirus-associated. In a later analysis, more than 15,000 TCR beta sequences were associated with HLA alleles at 0.05 false discovery rate.

Concerning this clone itself: Its antigen is currently unknown.

Sequenced sample: PBMCs. The clonotype originates from a man between 35 and 55 years old in good health and CMV-seropositive. J is TRBJ2-1 and V is TRBV7-9, with 8 bases lining up with TRBD2. The CDR3 DNA is TGTGCCAGCGACGGAAGCGGGAGCCCCCCCCGTCACAATGAGCAGTTCTTC. Amino acid sequence: CASDGSGSPPRHNEQFF.